This TCR beta chain was captured in a study of blood T cell repertoires in COVID-19. For the study at large: Samples of COVID-19 (acute and convalescent) were obtained from the United States, Italy and Spain. PBMCs, B-cell-depleted T cells, or T cells were the source of the cDNA or gDNA that made up the material.

The CDR3 length is 16 residues. Looked up from germline, CDR1 is SGHTA and CDR2 is FQGNSA. Trimming removed 1 base at V and 0 bases at J, with 11 bases between. Generated by immunoSEQ multiplex PCR, the TCRdb table keeps only in-frame clones and is missing some. Of around 230,000 clones in the sample, roughly 85% were seen once. The V call is TRBV7-2, the J call TRBJ2-3; D unclear. The sequence was obtained from a man aged 50 or older with COVID-19, enrolled during active disease. Sequenced sample: peripheral blood. The CDR3 loop reads CASSLVGAPSTDTQYF. The DNA for the CDR3 is TGTGCCAGCAGCTTAGTGGGCGCCCCTAGCACAGATACGCAGTATTTT. The whole variable domain, remainder taken from reference TRBV7-2 and TRBJ2-3, is GAGVSQSPSNKVTEKGKDVELRCDPISGHTALYWYRQSLGQGLEFLIYFQGNSAPDKSGLPSDRFSAERTGGSVSTLTIQRTQQEDSAVYLCASSLVGAPSTDTQYFGPGTRLTVL.